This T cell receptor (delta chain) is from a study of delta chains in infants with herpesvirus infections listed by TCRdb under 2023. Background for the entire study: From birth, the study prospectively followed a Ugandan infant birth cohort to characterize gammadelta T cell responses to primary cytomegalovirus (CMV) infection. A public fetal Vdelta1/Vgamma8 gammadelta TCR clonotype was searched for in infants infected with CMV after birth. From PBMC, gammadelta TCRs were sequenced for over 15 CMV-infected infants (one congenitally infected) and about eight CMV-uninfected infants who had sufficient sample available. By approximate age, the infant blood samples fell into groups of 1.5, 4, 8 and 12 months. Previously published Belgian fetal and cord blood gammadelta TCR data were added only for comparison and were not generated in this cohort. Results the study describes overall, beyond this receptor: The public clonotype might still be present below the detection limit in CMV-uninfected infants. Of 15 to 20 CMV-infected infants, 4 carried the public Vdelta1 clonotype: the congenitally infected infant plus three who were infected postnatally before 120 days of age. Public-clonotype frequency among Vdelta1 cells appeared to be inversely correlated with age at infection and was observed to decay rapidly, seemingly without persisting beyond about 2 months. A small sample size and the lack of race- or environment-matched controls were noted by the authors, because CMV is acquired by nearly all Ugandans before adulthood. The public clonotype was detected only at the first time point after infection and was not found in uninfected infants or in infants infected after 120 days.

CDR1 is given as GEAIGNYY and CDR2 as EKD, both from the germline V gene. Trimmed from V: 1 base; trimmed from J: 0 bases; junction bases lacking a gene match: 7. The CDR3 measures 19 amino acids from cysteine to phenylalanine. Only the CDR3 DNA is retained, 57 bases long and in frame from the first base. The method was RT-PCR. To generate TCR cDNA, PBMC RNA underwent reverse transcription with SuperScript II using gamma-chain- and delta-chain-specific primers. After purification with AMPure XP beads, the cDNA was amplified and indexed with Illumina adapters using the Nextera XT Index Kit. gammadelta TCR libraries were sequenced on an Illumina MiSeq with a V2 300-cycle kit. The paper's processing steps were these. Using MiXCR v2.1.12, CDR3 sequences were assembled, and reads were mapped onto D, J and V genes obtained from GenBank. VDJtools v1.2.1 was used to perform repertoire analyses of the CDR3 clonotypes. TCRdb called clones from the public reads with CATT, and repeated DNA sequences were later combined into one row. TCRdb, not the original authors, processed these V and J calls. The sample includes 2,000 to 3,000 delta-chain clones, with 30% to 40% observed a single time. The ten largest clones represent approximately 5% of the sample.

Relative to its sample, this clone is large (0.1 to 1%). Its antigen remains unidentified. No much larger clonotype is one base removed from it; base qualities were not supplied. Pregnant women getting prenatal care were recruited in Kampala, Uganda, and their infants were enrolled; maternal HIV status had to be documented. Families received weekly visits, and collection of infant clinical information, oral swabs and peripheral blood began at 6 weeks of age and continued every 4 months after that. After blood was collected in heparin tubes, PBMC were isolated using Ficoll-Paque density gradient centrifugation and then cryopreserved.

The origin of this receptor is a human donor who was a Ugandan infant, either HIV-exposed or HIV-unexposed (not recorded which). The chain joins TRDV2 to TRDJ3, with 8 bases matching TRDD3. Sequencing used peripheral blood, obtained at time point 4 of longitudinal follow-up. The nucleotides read TGTGCCTGTGACACTACTGGGGGCCCTACCTCCTGGGACACCCGACAGATGTTTTTC. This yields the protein CACDTTGGPTSWDTRQMFF.